This T cell receptor (beta chain) was captured in a study of cytomegalovirus exposure and HLA in healthy donors. Study-level points and caveats: At a 0.05 false discovery rate, a later analysis found some 17,000 TCR beta sequences to be associated with HLA alleles. Immune exposure information available was restricted to CMV serostatus.

J gave up 6 bases and V 5 bases, and 5 bases lay outside the gene matches. The germline CDR1 and CDR2 sequences are MNHNS and SASEGT. The CDR3 spans 13 residues. Primers: 60 Vbeta forward and 13 Jbeta reverse. TCRdb's table, derived via immunoSEQ multiplex PCR, lists solely in-frame clones and lacks some. Found here are around 140,000 clones, about 74% of them singletons; the top ten hold 0.94%. Points on this clone: The antigen remains undetermined.

The sequenced material came from PBMCs. This TCR derives from a woman in her sixties or seventies in good health and CMV-seronegative. The rearrangement links TRBV6-1 to TRBJ1-2; 8 nucleotides match TRBD1. CDR3 sequence: CASSKQGVDGYTF. CDR3 nucleotide sequence: TGTGCCAGCAGTAAACAGGGGGTAGATGGCTACACCTTC.